Listed here are 28 T cell receptor beta chains from one sample, sequenced in a study of blood T cell repertoires in COVID-19. TCRdb's table, derived via immunoSEQ multiplex PCR, lists solely in-frame clones and lacks some. Here the sample spans hundreds of thousands of clones, about 91% being singletons. Sequencing was carried out using peripheral blood. The receptor set was obtained from a man older than 75 with acute or convalescent COVID-19.

The V and J genes are TRBV14 and TRBJ2-1, with D possibly TRBD1 on 5 matching bases. This CDR3 contains 13 residues. Trimming left V 4 bases short and J 4 bases short, with 8 bases between. Germline V gene data show CDR1 as SGHDN and CDR2 as FVKESK. The DNA of the CDR3 is TGTGCCAGCAGCCTGACAGCATACAATGAGCAGTTCTTC. It translates to CASSLTAYNEQFF.

The chain uses TRBV3-1 (or the pseudogene TRBV3-2) and TRBJ2-6, with D hard to call. This CDR3 is built from 15 residues. V lost 4 bases to trimming and J lost 2 bases, with 9 bases between them. Germline-derived CDR1 and CDR2 are LGHDT and YNNKEL (reference sequence). The CDR3 bases are TGTGCCAGCAGCCCCTTTACAGCTGGGGCCAACGTCCTGACTTTC. Translating gives CASSPFTAGANVLTF.

The chain carries TRBV21-1 and TRBJ2-1; the listed D gene, TRBD2, was not tested against the DNA. TRBV21-1 is a pseudogene segment. This CDR3 is 15 amino acids long. CDR3 DNA sequence: TGTGCCAGCAGCAAAGACGGGACTAGCGTCAATGAGCAGTTCTTC. This sequence encodes CASSKDGTSVNEQFF.

The gene calls are TRBV7-2 and TRBJ2-7; D remains unclear. Germline V CDR1 and CDR2: SGHTA, FQGNSA. Trimming shortened V by 3 bases and J by 0 bases, and 9 bases separated the two germline ends. This CDR3 has 14 amino acids. CDR3 sequence: CASSFAGNSYEQYF. The CDR3 DNA reads TGTGCCAGCAGCTTTGCTGGCAACTCCTACGAGCAGTACTTC.

CDR3 amino acids: CSVARTGLAGRSSYNEQFF. The CDR3 DNA is TGCAGCGTTGCAAGAACGGGACTAGCGGGGCGAAGCTCCTACAATGAGCAGTTCTTC. The rearrangement uses TRBV29-1 and TRBJ2-1; 13 bases fit TRBD2. The germline gives CDR1 SQVTM, CDR2 ANQGSEA. V shed 4 bases, J shed 0 bases, and the junction held 12 bases outside the gene matches. CDR3 length equals 19 residues.

V and J are TRBV4-2 and TRBJ2-5; D not resolved. The CDR3 consists of 13 residues. The germline V and J ends were trimmed by 0 bases and 2 bases, with 4 bases remaining between them. The germline V gene encodes CDR1 LGHNA and CDR2 YNFKEQ. CDR3 protein: CASSQEQQETQYF. The CDR3, as DNA: TGTGCCAGCAGCCAAGAACAGCAAGAGACCCAGTACTTC.

V and J are TRBV19 and TRBJ1-1; no reliable D call. The CDR3 is 13 residues long. Trimming pared 5 bases from V and 4 bases from J, leaving 11 bases between. CDR1 is LNHDA, CDR2 SQIVND, per germline (reference sequence). This chain's CDR3 is CASSSGRITEAFF. As DNA, the CDR3 is TGTGCCAGTAGTTCGGGAAGGATCACTGAAGCTTTCTTT.

The J gene is TRBJ1-5, the V gene TRBV7-2; 8 nucleotides match TRBD1. CDR1 and CDR2 from the germline V gene are SGHTA and FQGNSA. Germline trimming cut 4 bases from V and 6 bases from J; bases unmatched to any gene: 11. This CDR3 contains 16 residues. The CDR3 loop reads CASSSRQGARSQPQHF. The DNA of the CDR3 is TGTGCCAGCAGCTCTCGGCAGGGGGCGAGGAGTCAGCCCCAGCATTTT.

The chain combines TRBV27 with TRBJ2-3; D perhaps matches TRBD2 (6 bases). The CDR3 covers 15 residues. Trimming shortened V by 5 bases and J by 3 bases, and 15 bases separated the two germline ends. The germline gives CDR1 MNHEY, CDR2 SMNVEV (reference sequence). In DNA form, the CDR3 reads TGTGCCAGCAGTAGATTATTGGGAGGAACAGATACGCAGTATTTT. Translated: CASSRLLGGTDTQYF.

This chain connects TRBV29-1 to TRBJ1-1, with D perhaps matching TRBD1 (5 bases). Germline CDR1 SQVTM, CDR2 ANQGSEA. This CDR3 contains 13 residues. Trimming stripped 7 bases from V and 2 bases from J, with 14 bases between. This CDR3 is CSALNQGNTEAFF. The CDR3 coding sequence is TGCAGCGCGCTAAATCAGGGAAACACTGAAGCTTTCTTT.

The chain employs TRBV7-9 and TRBJ1-4; no firm D call. Germline values: CDR1 SEHNR, CDR2 FQNEAQ (reference sequence). The length of the CDR3 is 12 residues. V lost 0 bases to trimming and J lost 12 bases, with 8 bases between them. CDR3 region: CASSLAGRELFF. CDR3 bases: TGTGCCAGCAGCTTAGCGGGGAGGGAACTGTTTTTT.

The chain combines TRBV5-1 with TRBJ1-1; possibly TRBD1 for D (6 bases). Trimming pared 4 bases from V and 4 bases from J, leaving 14 bases between. Per the germline V gene, CDR1 is SGHRS and CDR2 is YFSETQ. The CDR3 is made up of 14 amino acids. CDR3 DNA sequence: TGCGCCAGCAGCCAAACGACAGGCGGCACTGAAGCTTTCTTT. This gives the protein CASSQTTGGTEAFF.

The chain couples TRBV6-2 or TRBV6-3 to TRBJ2-7, with 8 bases fitting TRBD1. The V and J ends lost 5 bases and 6 bases, in that order; junction bases with no gene match: 9. Per germline, CDR1 MNHEY and CDR2 SVGEGT. There are 14 residues in the CDR3. The CDR3 protein is CASSHRATGGEQYF. The DNA of the CDR3 is TGTGCCAGCAGTCATAGAGCAACAGGGGGCGAGCAGTACTTC.

V usage is TRBV2 and J usage is TRBJ1-5; TRBD1 aligns across 8 bases. The junction had 8 bases not matched to a gene; V was cut back by 6 bases and J by 7 bases. The length of the CDR3 is 14 residues. Germline V gene sequence: CDR1 SNHLY, CDR2 FYNNEI. CDR3 bases: TGTGCCAGCAGGTTGGACAGGGTTGGCCAGCCCCAGCATTTT. It encodes CASRLDRVGQPQHF.

V and J are TRBV29-1 and TRBJ1-1; no clear D gene. The CDR3 is 12 residues long. V lost 2 bases, J lost 3 bases, and 7 bases lay in between. Germline CDR1 and CDR2: SQVTM and ANQGSEA. The CDR3 reads CSVESGHTEAFF. CDR3 coding DNA: TGCAGCGTTGAATCTGGGCACACTGAAGCTTTCTTT. The full variable domain, completed using reference TRBV29-1 and TRBJ1-1, is SAVISQKPSRDICQRGTSLTIQCQVDSQVTMMFWYRQQPGQSLTLIATANQGSEATYESGFVIDKFPISRPNLTFSTLTVSNMSPEDSSIYLCSVESGHTEAFFGQGTRLTVV.

The chain employs TRBV5-6 and TRBJ1-4; 9 bases line up with TRBD1. This CDR3 spans 16 amino acids. V shed 1 base, J shed 2 bases, and the junction held 3 bases outside the gene matches. Germline CDR1 SGHDT, CDR2 YYEEEE. The CDR3 DNA sequence: TGTGCCAGCAGCTTGCCGGGGACAGGGACTAATGAAAAACTGTTTTTT. Translation: CASSLPGTGTNEKLFF.

The genes are TRBV4-3 and TRBJ2-7; 7 bases map to TRBD1. The CDR3 is 15 residues long. Germline values: CDR1 LGHNA, CDR2 YSLEER. Trimming at V came to 1 base and at J to 2 bases, leaving 5 bases not matched to a gene. In DNA, the CDR3 is TGCGCCAGCAGCCAAGGATGGGACAGAGCCTACGAGCAGTACTTC. The encoded protein is CASSQGWDRAYEQYF.

V is TRBV25-1 and J is TRBJ1-4; D not resolved. V lost 1 base and J lost 11, with 17 bases in between. The CDR3 has 15 residues. Germline V gene data show CDR1 as MGHDK and CDR2 as SYGVNS. CDR3 DNA: TGTGCCAGCAGTGAATTCGGCCAGGCAGTGGGCAAACTGTTTTTT. Encoded protein: CASSEFGQAVGKLFF.

This clone was observed once. The rearrangement uses TRBV5-8 and TRBJ2-2; tentatively, D is TRBD1 (6 bases). V shed 4 bases and J shed 3 bases, with 16 bases lying between them. Germline loops: CDR1 SGHTS, CDR2 YDEGEE. The CDR3 loop spans 16 amino acids. The CDR3 is CASSARFTGYTGELFF. The CDR3 nucleotides are TGTGCCAGCAGCGCACGATTTACAGGGTACACCGGGGAGCTGTTTTTT.

The chain carries TRBV7-2 and TRBJ1-5; D is ambiguous. Germline CDR1 SGHTA, CDR2 FQGNSA. The CDR3 sequence is 13 residues long. The germline V and J ends were trimmed by 5 bases and 7 bases, with 12 bases remaining between them. In nucleotides, the CDR3 is TGTGCCAGCAGCCCTCTTCGCGGCCAGCCCCAGCATTTT. As protein: CASSPLRGQPQHF. Drawing the rest from reference TRBV7-2 and TRBJ1-5, the complete variable domain is GAGVSQSPSNKVTEKGKDVELRCDPISGHTALYWYRQSLGQGLEFLIYFQGNSAPDKSGLPSDRFSAERTGGSVSTLTIQRTQQEDSAVYLCASSPLRGQPQHFGDGTRLSIL.

The chain joins TRBV6-5 to TRBJ2-7; tentatively, D is TRBD1 (6 bases). The CDR3 has 13 residues. Trimming took 6 bases from V and 3 from J, leaving 12 bases between them. From germline, CDR1 is MNHEY and CDR2 SVGAGI. CDR3 sequence reads: CASSQRQDYEQYF. CDR3 sequence (DNA): TGTGCCAGCAGCCAACGACAGGACTACGAGCAGTACTTC.

This clone was seen a handful of times. The CDR3 spells CASSPSPPLFGTEAFF. The CDR3 DNA sequence: TGTGCCAGCAGCCCAAGCCCCCCGCTTTTCGGCACTGAAGCTTTCTTT. The chain joins TRBV7-6 to TRBJ1-1; D gene unclear. V was clipped by 5 bases and J by 4 bases, with 20 bases between them. The CDR3 contains 16 residues. The germline V gene has CDR1 SGHVS and CDR2 FNYEAQ. Complete variable domain (other parts from reference TRBV7-6 and TRBJ1-1): GAGVSQSPRYKVTKRGQDVALRCDPISGHVSLYWYRQALGQGPEFLTYFNYEAQQDKSGLPNDRFSAERPEGSISTLTIQRTEQRDSAMYRCASSPSPPLFGTEAFFGQGTRLTVV.

The rearrangement joins TRBV29-1 to TRBJ1-5; TRBD1 is a possible D gene (6 bases). The CDR3 covers 15 residues. V was shortened by 4 bases and J by 6 bases, with 19 bases between the two germline ends. Germline CDR1 and CDR2: SQVTM and ANQGSEA. The CDR3 DNA sequence: TGCAGCGTTGTGGTCGTTGAGGGGGTTGGTCAGCCCCAGCATTTT. Its translation is CSVVVVEGVGQPQHF.

The chain has TRBV18 and TRBJ2-7, with TRBD1 matching over 10 bases. The CDR3 loop spans 18 amino acids. The junction had 18 bases not matched to a gene; V was cut back by 3 bases and J by 7 bases. Germline CDR1 is KGHSH and CDR2 is LQKENI. CDR3 coding DNA: TGTGCCAGCTCACCGACTACTTCAGGACAGGGGGTTGCCTTTGAGCAGTACTTC. Its protein is CASSPTTSGQGVAFEQYF.

The CDR3 DNA reads TGTGCCAGCAGTTCCACAGGGGGCCTTAAGTCCCCCGAAGCTTTCTTT. It translates to CASSSTGGLKSPEAFF. The rearrangement links TRBV27 to TRBJ1-1, with 9 bases identical to TRBD1. Germline CDR1 and CDR2: MNHEY and SMNVEV (reference sequence). The CDR3 consists of 16 residues. Trimming cost V 4 bases and J 8 bases; bases outside gene matches: 14.

CDR3 in amino acids: CASSRDRDQPQHF. The CDR3, as DNA: TGTGCCAGTAGCCGGGACAGGGATCAGCCCCAGCATTTT. The rearrangement uses TRBV19 and TRBJ1-5; TRBD1 matches 9 bases. This CDR3 has 13 amino acids. CDR1 LNHDA and CDR2 SQIVND come from the germline V gene (reference sequence). V was clipped by 6 bases and J by 5 bases; unmatched bases: 2.

This chain uses TRBV5-1 with TRBJ2-3; D might be TRBD2 (6 bases). V gave up 4 bases and J gave up 2 bases, with 20 bases separating them. CDR1 and CDR2 from the germline V gene are SGHRS and YFSETQ. The CDR3 spans 17 residues. CDR3 loop: CASSLGAWAGPTDTQYF. CDR3 bases: TGCGCCAGCAGCCTAGGAGCATGGGCGGGACCCACAGATACGCAGTATTTT.

The chain couples TRBV10-3 to TRBJ1-5; the D gene is possibly TRBD1 (6 bases). The germline V and J ends were trimmed by 2 bases and 3 bases, with 8 bases remaining between them. The CDR3 sequence is 14 residues long. Germline V CDR1 and CDR2: ENHRY, SYGVKD. In DNA form, the CDR3 reads TGTGCCATCAGTGAGGGACAGTCCAATCAGCCCCAGCATTTT. Protein sequence: CAISEGQSNQPQHF.